These 3 T cell receptor beta chains came from one sample sequenced in a study of cytomegalovirus exposure and HLA in healthy donors. A multiplex PCR was run with 60 Vbeta primers and 13 Jbeta primers. Produced via immunoSEQ multiplex PCR; TCRdb's table is partial and in-frame only. Of roughly 130,000 clones listed, about 8.5% are singletons. The sequenced sample was PBMCs. The receptors come from a middle-aged man in good health and CMV-seronegative.

V and J are TRBV4-1 and TRBJ2-5; possible D gene TRBD1, 5 bases. Germline values: CDR1 MGHRA, CDR2 YSYEKL. V was trimmed by 4 bases and J by 2 bases, leaving 11 bases between them. The CDR3 extends over 14 amino acids. The CDR3 nucleotides are TGCGCCAGCAGCCTCGACAGAGTACAAGAGACCCAGTACTTC. Translation gives CASSLDRVQETQYF.

The chain links TRBV19 to TRBJ2-5; D perhaps matches TRBD1 (6 bases). The germline V and J ends were trimmed by 3 bases and 6 bases, with 8 bases remaining between them. CDR1 and CDR2 (germline): LNHDA, SQIVND (reference sequence). The CDR3 is made up of 12 amino acids. The chain's CDR3 is CASSIGGKTQYF. The CDR3 nucleotides are TGTGCCAGTAGTATTGGGGGCAAGACCCAGTACTTC.

The chain links TRBV11-2 to TRBJ2-1; TRBD2 agrees at 11 bases. Per the germline V gene, CDR1 is SGHAT and CDR2 is FQNNGV. Trimming at V came to 3 bases and at J to 4 bases, leaving 2 bases not matched to a gene. This CDR3 is 15 amino acids long. CDR3 nucleotides: TGTGCCAGCAGCTTTAGCGGGGGGGTTTACAATGAGCAGTTCTTC. Residues: CASSFSGGVYNEQFF.